The clone carrying this T cell receptor beta chain was counted at least ten times. Its antigen is not identified. CDR1 is SEHNR and CDR2 is FQNEAQ in the germline V gene (reference sequence). This CDR3 spans 15 amino acids. V lost 4 bases and J lost 5, with 17 bases in between. The sample originates from a study of T cells after yellow fever vaccination. Study-wide results and caveats: Faster peaking, at day 5 versus 15, marked a secondary response that was weaker. Most primary-vaccination clones reappeared after the booster (approximately 95% CD4, around 88% CD8).

TCRdb re-called the 5' RACE reads through MiXCR, storing one row per CDR3 protein. The profile covers some 69,000 distinct CDR3 sequences, with approximately 6.2% appearing a single time and 2.2% taken by the ten largest. The V call is TRBV7-9, the J call TRBJ1-1, with a weak D call TRBD1 (6 bases). The sequencing used CD4+ T cells sorted from PBMCs, collected about 2 weeks after the first yellow fever vaccination. This clonotype originated in a man younger than 35 who received the YFV17D yellow fever vaccine. CDR3 DNA sequence: TGTGCCAGCAGCTCACCCACGGGGGCTAGGACTGAAGCTTTCTTT. This codes for CASSSPTGARTEAFF. The full variable domain, in which reference TRBV7-9 and TRBJ1-1 provide the parts outside the CDR3, is DTGVSQNPRHKITKRGQNVTFRCDPISEHNRLYWYRQTLGQGPEFLTYFQNEAQLEKSRLLSDRFSAERPKGSFSTLEIQRTEQGDSAMYLCASSSPTGARTEAFFGQGTRLTVV.